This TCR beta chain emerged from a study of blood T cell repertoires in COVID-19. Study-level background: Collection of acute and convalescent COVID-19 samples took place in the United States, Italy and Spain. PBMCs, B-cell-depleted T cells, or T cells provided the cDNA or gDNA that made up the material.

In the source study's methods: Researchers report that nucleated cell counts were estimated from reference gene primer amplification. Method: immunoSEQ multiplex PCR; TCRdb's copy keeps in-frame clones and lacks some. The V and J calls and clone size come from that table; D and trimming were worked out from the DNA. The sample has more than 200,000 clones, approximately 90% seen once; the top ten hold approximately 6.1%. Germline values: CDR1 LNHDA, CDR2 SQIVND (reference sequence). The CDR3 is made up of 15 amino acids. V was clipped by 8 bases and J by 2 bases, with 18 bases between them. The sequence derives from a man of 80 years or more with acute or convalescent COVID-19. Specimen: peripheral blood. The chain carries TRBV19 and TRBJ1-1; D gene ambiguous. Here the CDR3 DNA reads TGTGCCAGTCTCCCTAGTGACGGTCTTAACACTGAAGCTTTCTTT. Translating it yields CASLPSDGLNTEAFF.